Each of the 32 T cell receptor beta chains below was sequenced from the same sample in a study of T cell responses to AZD1222 COVID-19 vaccine (dated by TCRdb to the early 2020s). Libraries were prepared through the immunoSEQ multiplex PCR assay. The immuneACCESS repertoire file appears here via TCRdb, limited to in-frame rearrangements. These files lack a portion of the clones; in checked studies, under half of the deficit traces to unresolved V genes, and the cause of the others is not known. The table for this sample lists 100,000 to 120,000 clones; just under 95% of them were counted only once. Jointly, the top ten make up 2% to 3% of the sample. This specimen's time point label, per the study, means: about 28 days (+/-7) after the second vaccine dose. The sample consisted of peripheral blood, taken 28 days after the second AZD1222 dose. These TCRs come from an adult who received the AZD1222 COVID-19 vaccine.

J is TRBJ1-5 and V is TRBV19; TRBD1 might be the D (5 bases). This CDR3 is 15 amino acids long. V shed 7 bases and J shed 4 bases, with 17 bases lying between them. Germline CDR1 reads LNHDA; CDR2 reads SQIVND (reference sequence). CDR3 in DNA: TGTGCCAGTAAGATAAACAGGAGAAATAATCAGCCCCAGCATTTT. Residues: CASKINRRNNQPQHF.

The chain links TRBV3-1 (or the pseudogene TRBV3-2) to TRBJ2-2; D remains unclear. The CDR3 length is 14 residues. CDR1 and CDR2 from the germline V gene are LGHDT and YNNKEL (reference sequence). V shed 5 bases and J shed 0 bases, with 7 bases lying between them. The CDR3 bases are TGTGCCAGCAGCTCAAGCTCGAACACCGGGGAGCTGTTTTTT. Translating gives CASSSSSNTGELFF.

The chain has TRBV4-3 and TRBJ1-3; D not resolved. Trimming shortened V by 0 bases and J by 6 bases, and 6 bases separated the two germline ends. This CDR3 is built from 13 residues. The germline CDR1 and CDR2 sequences are LGHNA and YSLEER. The CDR3 loop reads CASSQDRENTIYF. The CDR3 DNA is TGCGCCAGCAGCCAAGATCGGGAAAACACCATATATTTT.

This sequence joins TRBV7-2 and TRBJ1-2; D call uncertain. This CDR3 is built from 14 residues. Germline V gene sequence: CDR1 SGHTA, CDR2 FQGNSA. V shed 4 bases and J shed 3 bases, with 12 bases lying between them. CDR3 sequence: CASSSIGQDYGYTF. DNA for the CDR3: TGTGCCAGCAGCTCCATAGGGCAGGACTATGGCTACACCTTC.

The rearrangement joins TRBV7-9 to TRBJ1-3, with TRBD1 as a possible D gene (6 bases). V was shortened by 1 base and J by 0 bases, with 7 bases between the two germline ends. Germline assignment: CDR1 SEHNR and CDR2 FQNEAQ (reference sequence). The CDR3 has 15 residues. The CDR3 protein is CASSLEDSSGNTIYF. The CDR3 nucleotides read TGTGCCAGCAGCTTAGAGGACAGCTCTGGAAACACCATATATTTT.

This chain links TRBV7-8 with TRBJ1-1, with D unresolved. The CDR3 spans 13 residues. Germline loops: CDR1 SGHVS, CDR2 FQNEAQ. With 5 bases removed from V and 1 base from J, the gap between germline ends came to 8 bases. The DNA of the CDR3 is TGTGCCAGCAGCCGGACCCCGAACACTGAAGCTTTCTTT. Translating gives CASSRTPNTEAFF.

This chain joins TRBV10-3 and TRBJ2-5; maybe TRBD2 (6 bases). V was trimmed by 11 bases and J by 3 bases, leaving 16 bases between them. Germline V gene sequence: CDR1 ENHRY, CDR2 SYGVKD. The CDR3 consists of 13 residues. CDR3 DNA: TGTGCCGGCGGAGGGACGGACGAAGAGACCCAGTACTTC. It is translated as CAGGGTDEETQYF.

The V gene is TRBV4-1, the J gene TRBJ2-5; 8 bases match TRBD1. V shed 4 bases and J 7 bases; nucleotides not matched to a gene: 20. Germline CDR1 MGHRA, CDR2 YSYEKL. The CDR3 is 18 residues long. CDR3 nucleotide sequence: TGCGCCAGCAGCCTCTTTCTCAGATCGGCAGGGGGGACAGGGACCCAGTACTTC. The encoded protein is CASSLFLRSAGGTGTQYF.

The V gene is TRBV29-1, the J gene TRBJ1-1; D unresolved. The CDR3 runs to 12 residues. Between the trimmed V and J ends, which lost 7 bases and 0 bases, there was a span of 9 bases. From germline, CDR1 is SQVTM and CDR2 ANQGSEA. Here the CDR3 reads CSASTVNTEAFF. For the CDR3, the DNA is TGCAGCGCCTCGACGGTGAACACTGAAGCTTTCTTT.

The count of this clone is one. The V gene is TRBV3-1 (or the pseudogene TRBV3-2), the J gene TRBJ1-2, with 8 bases fitting TRBD1. The V and J ends lost 5 bases and 8 bases, in that order; junction bases with no gene match: 22. The CDR3 covers 18 residues. Germline-derived CDR1 and CDR2 are LGHDT and YNNKEL (reference sequence). CDR3 region: CASSSSRGTTGAVSGYTF. As DNA, the CDR3 is TGTGCCAGCAGCTCCTCAAGAGGGACGACAGGGGCTGTGAGCGGCTACACCTTC.

The chain combines TRBV6-2 or TRBV6-3 with TRBJ2-4; 9 nucleotides line up with TRBD1. Germline V gives CDR1 MNHEY, CDR2 SVGEGT. The CDR3 extends over 14 amino acids. V trimming: 5 bases; J trimming: 6 bases; junction bases outside the gene matches: 5. The CDR3 DNA reads TGTGCCAGCAGTGACCCGGACAGGGGAAACATTCAGTACTTC. This encodes CASSDPDRGNIQYF.

V is TRBV14 and J is TRBJ1-1; 10 bases map to TRBD1. Unmatched junction bases numbered 7, after V lost 3 bases and J lost 3 bases. Looked up from germline, CDR1 is SGHDN and CDR2 is FVKESK. CDR3 length equals 16 residues. The chain's CDR3 is CASSHRQGAGDTEAFF. The CDR3 nucleotides read TGTGCCAGCAGCCATCGACAGGGGGCGGGGGACACTGAAGCTTTCTTT.

V usage is TRBV27 and J usage is TRBJ2-3; D is unresolved. Germline V gene data show CDR1 as MNHEY and CDR2 as SMNVEV (reference sequence). Trimming shortened V by 1 base and J by 4 bases, and 9 bases separated the two germline ends. CDR3 length equals 14 residues. CDR3 sequence reads: CASSLWGLADTQYF. CDR3 in DNA: TGTGCCAGCAGTTTATGGGGTCTCGCAGATACGCAGTATTTT.

The chain uses TRBV24-1 and TRBJ2-2; weak D call: TRBD2 (6 bases). The CDR3 has 14 residues. Germline values: CDR1 KGHDR, CDR2 SFDVKD. V gave up 7 bases and J gave up 4 bases, with 12 bases separating them. The CDR3 reads CATRAFGGTGELFF. In DNA form, the CDR3 reads TGTGCCACCAGGGCTTTCGGGGGCACCGGGGAGCTGTTTTTT.

This clone was counted only a few times. The CDR3 sequence: CASSATGQGDSPLHF. DNA for the CDR3: TGTGCCAGCAGCGCAACGGGACAGGGGGATTCACCCCTCCACTTT. J is TRBJ1-6 and V is TRBV14; 11 positions match TRBD1. The V and J ends lost 5 bases and 8 bases, in that order; junction bases with no gene match: 5. The CDR3 consists of 15 residues. CDR1 SGHDN and CDR2 FVKESK come from the germline V gene.

V usage is TRBV3-1 (or the pseudogene TRBV3-2) and J usage is TRBJ1-1; TRBD1 might be the D (5 bases). The germline gives CDR1 LGHDT, CDR2 YNNKEL (reference sequence). This CDR3 has 20 residues. The V end lost 2 bases, the J end lost 9 bases, and 34 bases lay between the germline ends. This chain's CDR3 is CASSQFGGDGTRLIWSKAFF. Here the CDR3 DNA reads TGTGCCAGCAGCCAATTTGGGGGGGACGGAACTAGGCTAATCTGGTCCAAAGCTTTCTTT.

This chain links TRBV9 with TRBJ2-3; D not certain. This CDR3 has 13 amino acids. V lost 4 bases, J lost 2 bases, and 8 bases lay in between. CDR1 and CDR2 (germline): SGDLS, YYNGEE. CDR3 in amino acids: CASSYRATDTQYF. DNA of the CDR3: TGTGCCAGCAGCTACCGGGCCACAGATACGCAGTATTTT.

The rearrangement uses TRBV19 and TRBJ1-5; the D gene is possibly TRBD1 (6 bases). Trimming removed 5 bases at V and 0 bases at J, with 11 bases between. The CDR3 totals 15 residues. Germline V CDR1 and CDR2: LNHDA, SQIVND (reference sequence). As DNA, the CDR3 is TGTGCCAGTAGTCAGACAGGACTTAGCAATCAGCCCCAGCATTTT. It yields the protein CASSQTGLSNQPQHF.

The V and J genes are TRBV7-2 and TRBJ1-6; no clear D gene. Trimming removed 1 base from V and 12 bases from J, with 7 bases in between. Germline V gene lookup returns CDR1 SGHTA and CDR2 FQGNSA. The length of the CDR3 is 12 residues. The CDR3 nucleotides read TGTGCCAGCAGCTTAGACTGGGAACCCCTCCACTTT. Amino acids: CASSLDWEPLHF. The full variable domain, rest sourced from reference TRBV7-2 and TRBJ1-6, is GAGVSQSPSNKVTEKGKDVELRCDPISGHTALYWYRQSLGQGLEFLIYFQGNSAPDKSGLPSDRFSAERTGGSVSTLTIQRTQQEDSAVYLCASSLDWEPLHFGNGTRLTVT.

Only a few counts were recorded for this clone. Other DNA variants within this sample encode the same CDR3. The chain is built from TRBV3-1 (or the pseudogene TRBV3-2) and TRBJ1-3, with D possibly being TRBD1 (5 bases). Trimming shortened V by 3 bases and J by 0 bases, and 9 bases separated the two germline ends. From germline, CDR1 is LGHDT and CDR2 YNNKEL (reference sequence). This CDR3 spans 15 amino acids. The CDR3 DNA reads TGTGCCAGCAGCCATAGGGGTTCCTCTGGAAACACCATATATTTT. It is translated as CASSHRGSSGNTIYF.

The V and J genes are TRBV7-3 and TRBJ2-3; TRBD1 agrees at 8 bases. The CDR3 runs to 14 residues. The V and J ends lost 5 bases and 2 bases, in that order; junction bases with no gene match: 3. CDR1 is SGHTA, CDR2 FQGTGA, per germline. Here the CDR3 reads CASSPQGATDTQYF. In nucleotides, the CDR3 is TGTGCCAGCAGCCCGCAGGGGGCCACAGATACGCAGTATTTT. The full variable domain, completed using reference TRBV7-3 and TRBJ2-3, is GAGVSQTPSNKVTEKGKYVELRCDPISGHTALYWYRQSLGQGPEFLIYFQGTGAADDSGLPNDRFFAVRPEGSVSTLKIQRTERGDSAVYLCASSPQGATDTQYFGPGTRLTVL.

The chain has TRBV12-5 and TRBJ2-2; D gene uncertain. V dropped 6 bases and J dropped 0 bases, with 11 bases sitting between them. From germline, CDR1 is LGHNT and CDR2 FRNRAP. This CDR3 spans 15 amino acids. The CDR3 DNA reads as TGTGCTAGTGGGAGAGAGATCGCGAACACCGGGGAGCTGTTTTTT. Its translation is CASGREIANTGELFF.

This rearrangement joins TRBV15 to TRBJ2-7, with TRBD1 matching over 10 bases. Per the germline V gene, CDR1 is LNHNV and CDR2 is YYDKDF (reference sequence). The CDR3 has 14 amino acids. Losses at the gene ends were 1 base for V and 9 bases for J; bases not matched to a gene: 6. The chain's CDR3 is CATSRGQGADGQYF. Written as DNA, the CDR3 is TGTGCCACCAGCAGAGGACAGGGGGCGGACGGGCAGTACTTC. The whole variable domain, filled in from reference TRBV15 and TRBJ2-7, reads DAMVIQNPRYQVTQFGKPVTLSCSQTLNHNVMYWYQQKSSQAPKLLFHYYDKDFNNEADTPDNFQSRRPNTSFCFLDIRSPGLGDTAMYLCATSRGQGADGQYFGPGTRLTVT.

The chain employs TRBV6-4 and TRBJ1-2; D remains ambiguous. V shed 3 bases and J shed 4 bases, with 9 bases lying between them. The germline CDR1 and CDR2 sequences are MRHNA and SNTAGT. The CDR3 length is 13 residues. The CDR3: CASSESQSYGYTF. CDR3 coding DNA: TGTGCCAGCAGTGAGTCACAGAGCTATGGCTACACCTTC.

This clone was picked up one time. The V and J genes are TRBV6-2 or TRBV6-3 and TRBJ2-7, with D tentatively TRBD1 (5 bases). Germline CDR1 and CDR2: MNHEY and SVGEGT. CDR3 length: 14 residues. V was trimmed by 4 bases and J by 0 bases, leaving 10 bases between them. CDR3 protein: CASSSWQGSYEQYF. The CDR3 DNA reads TGTGCCAGCAGTTCGTGGCAGGGCTCCTACGAGCAGTACTTC.

This chain joins TRBV3-1 (or the pseudogene TRBV3-2) and TRBJ1-2, with D perhaps matching TRBD1 (6 bases). Per germline, CDR1 LGHDT and CDR2 YNNKEL (reference sequence). V was shortened by 0 bases and J by 5 bases, with 16 bases between the two germline ends. The CDR3 runs 16 residues. DNA of the CDR3: TGTGCCAGCAGCCAAGACGGAAACAGGGTAGGGTATGGCTACACCTTC. It is translated as CASSQDGNRVGYGYTF.

The rearrangement joins TRBV14 to TRBJ2-2; D is undetermined. Germline V gene sequence: CDR1 SGHDN, CDR2 FVKESK. With 2 bases removed from V and 5 bases from J, the gap between germline ends came to 12 bases. The CDR3 loop spans 15 amino acids. The CDR3 sequence: CASSQLRARTGELFF. The CDR3 region has the DNA TGTGCCAGCAGCCAATTACGAGCGCGGACCGGGGAGCTGTTTTTT.

This clone was detected once. The chain joins TRBV25-1 to TRBJ1-6, with D unresolved. The CDR3 is 14 amino acids. Looked up from germline, CDR1 is MGHDK and CDR2 is SYGVNS. Deletions cut 3 bases from V and 0 bases from J, with 3 bases between. The CDR3 loop is CASSEGSYNSPLHF. DNA of the CDR3: TGTGCCAGCAGTGAGGGCTCCTATAATTCACCCCTCCACTTT.

In this sample, this clone turned up once. V gene TRBV28 combines with J gene TRBJ1-4, with TRBD1 matching over 7 bases. After removal of 1 base from V and 6 bases from J, the junction contained 2 bases not matched to a gene. The germline gives CDR1 MDHEN, CDR2 SYDVKM. This CDR3 is 14 amino acids long. CDR3 residues: CASSLYRGYEKLFF. The CDR3 nucleotides read TGTGCCAGCAGTTTATACAGGGGCTATGAAAAACTGTTTTTT.

The genes are TRBV5-4 and TRBJ1-4; 8 nucleotides agree with TRBD1. Germline-derived CDR1 and CDR2 are SGHNT and YYREEE (reference sequence). This CDR3 is 13 amino acids long. After removal of 5 bases from V and 8 bases from J, the junction contained 5 bases not matched to a gene. The CDR3 DNA reads as TGTGCCAGCAGTTTAGGACAGGGCGAAAAACTGTTTTTT. Translating gives CASSLGQGEKLFF.

The V gene is TRBV6-5, the J gene TRBJ1-5; 7 bases fit TRBD1. This CDR3 is built from 14 residues. Germline CDR1 reads MNHEY; CDR2 reads SVGAGI. J was trimmed by 2 bases and V by 9 bases; bases with no gene match: 7. The CDR3 sequence is CASEQGLGNQPQHF. CDR3 nucleotides: TGTGCCAGTGAACAGGGGTTAGGCAATCAGCCCCAGCATTTT.

V is TRBV19 and J is TRBJ1-2, with D possibly matching TRBD1 (5 bases). The CDR3 sequence is 13 residues long. The germline gives CDR1 LNHDA, CDR2 SQIVND (reference sequence). The germline V and J ends were trimmed by 3 bases and 8 bases, with 13 bases remaining between them. CDR3 region: CASSIGQGAGYTF. The CDR3 bases are TGTGCCAGTAGTATTGGGCAGGGTGCAGGCTACACCTTC. Supplemented by reference TRBV19 and TRBJ1-2, the full variable domain reads DGGITQSPKYLFRKEGQNVTLSCEQNLNHDAMYWYRQDPGQGLRLIYYSQIVNDFQKGDIAEGYSVSREKKESFPLTVTSAQKNPTAFYLCASSIGQGAGYTFGSGTRLTVV.